The present TCR beta chain was sequenced within a study of CD8+ T cells in alopecia areata. As for treatment: oral pan-JAK inhibitor, 5-10 mg twice daily. The sequencing template was cDNA reverse transcribed from extracted RNA. Repertoires were generated with immunoSEQ multiplex PCR, while TCRdb's copy carries only in-frame clones and drops some. The sample holds around 300,000 clones, 60% seen once. The germline CDR1 and CDR2 sequences are GTSNPN and SVGIG (reference sequence). The CDR3 has 16 amino acids. Trimming shortened V by 3 bases and J by 7 bases, and 21 bases separated the two germline ends.

The V and J genes are TRBV30 and TRBJ2-2; tentative D call: TRBD2 (6 bases). The receptor comes from a human donor with alopecia areata. This specimen consisted of CD4+ T cells sorted from blood, obtained between weeks 51 and 54, from a patient treated with tofacitinib. The CDR3 loop is CAWSAGTEWYSGELFF. The CDR3 region has the DNA TGTGCCTGGAGCGCGGGGACCGAATGGTATAGCGGGGAGCTGTTTTTT.